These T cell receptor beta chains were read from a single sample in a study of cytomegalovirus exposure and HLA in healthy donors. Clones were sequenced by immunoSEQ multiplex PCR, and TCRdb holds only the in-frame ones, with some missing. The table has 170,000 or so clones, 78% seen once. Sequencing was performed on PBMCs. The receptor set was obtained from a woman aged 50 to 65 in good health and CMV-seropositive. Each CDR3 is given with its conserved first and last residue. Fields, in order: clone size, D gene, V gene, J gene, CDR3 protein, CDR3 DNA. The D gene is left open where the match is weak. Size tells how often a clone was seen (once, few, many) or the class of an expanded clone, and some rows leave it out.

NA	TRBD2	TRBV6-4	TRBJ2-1	CASSERGAIYNEQFF	TGTGCCAGCAGTGAGCGGGGGGCTATCTACAATGAGCAGTTCTTC
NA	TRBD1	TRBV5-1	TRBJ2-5	CASSYQGASETQYF	TGCGCCAGCAGCTACCAGGGGGCATCAGAGACCCAGTACTTC
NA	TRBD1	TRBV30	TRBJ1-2	CAWNWDRGEAGYTF	TGTGCCTGGAACTGGGACAGGGGAGAAGCTGGCTACACCTTC
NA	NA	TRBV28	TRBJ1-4	CASSLSQGGSEKLFF	TGTGCCAGCAGTTTATCGCAGGGAGGGAGTGAAAAACTGTTTTTT
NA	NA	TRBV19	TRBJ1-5	CASSMSQGNQPQHF	TGTGCCAGTAGTATGAGTCAGGGCAATCAGCCCCAGCATTTT
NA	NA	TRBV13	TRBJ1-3	CASSTSTSSGNTIYF	TGTGCCAGCAGCACCTCAACGAGCTCTGGAAACACCATATATTTT
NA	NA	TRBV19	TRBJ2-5	CASSRLLAHNQETQYF	TGTGCCAGTAGTCGGTTACTAGCCCACAACCAAGAGACCCAGTACTTC
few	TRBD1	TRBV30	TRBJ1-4	CAWSYRGTNEKLFF	TGTGCCTGGAGCTACAGGGGAACTAATGAAAAACTGTTTTTT
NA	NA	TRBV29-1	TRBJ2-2	CSVEDGFTSKAGELFF	TGCAGCGTTGAAGATGGCTTTACTAGCAAGGCCGGGGAGCTGTTTTTT
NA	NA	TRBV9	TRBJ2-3	CASSVGQGTDTQYF	TGTGCCAGCAGCGTTGGGCAGGGGACAGATACGCAGTATTTT
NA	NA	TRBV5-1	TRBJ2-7	CASSLTGGAYEQYF	TGCGCCAGCAGCTTGACAGGTGGAGCCTACGAGCAGTACTTC
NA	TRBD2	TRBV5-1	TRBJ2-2	CASSLGPTSSTGELFF	TGCGCCAGCAGCTTGGGTCCGACTAGCTCCACCGGGGAGCTGTTTTTT
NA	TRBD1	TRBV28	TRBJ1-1	CASSSGGTGRIEAFF	TGTGCCAGCAGTTCGGGGGGGACAGGGAGGATTGAAGCTTTCTTT
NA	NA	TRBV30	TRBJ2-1	CTWSSGVSSYNEQFF	TGTACCTGGAGTTCAGGGGTTAGCTCCTACAATGAGCAGTTCTTC
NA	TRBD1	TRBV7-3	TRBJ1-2	CASSFGTDYGYTF	TGTGCCAGCAGCTTTGGGACAGACTATGGCTACACCTTC
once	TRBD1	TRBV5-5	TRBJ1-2	CASSPEGQGGGYTF	TGTGCCAGCAGCCCAGAAGGACAGGGCGGTGGCTACACCTTC
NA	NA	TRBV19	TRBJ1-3	CASSIRQTNTIYF	TGTGCCAGTAGTATTAGACAGACGAACACCATATATTTT
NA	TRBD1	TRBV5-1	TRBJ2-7	CASSLQWTGSSYEQYF	TGCGCCAGCAGCTTGCAGTGGACAGGTAGCTCCTACGAGCAGTACTTC
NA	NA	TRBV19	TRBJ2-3	CASSQGGGDTQYF	TGTGCCAGTAGCCAAGGGGGAGGGGATACGCAGTATTTT
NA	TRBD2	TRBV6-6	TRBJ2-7	CASSYFRTSGGYEQYF	TGTGCCAGCAGTTACTTTAGGACTAGCGGAGGCTACGAGCAGTACTTC
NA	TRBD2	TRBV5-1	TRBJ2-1	CASSRGAASGTGEQFF	TGCGCCAGCAGCCGGGGTGCGGCTAGCGGGACTGGTGAGCAGTTCTTC
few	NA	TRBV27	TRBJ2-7	CASSLPGGEQYF	TGTGCCAGCAGTCTACCCGGGGGCGAGCAGTACTTC
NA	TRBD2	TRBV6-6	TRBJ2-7	CASSAPGLAETYEQYF	TGTGCCAGCAGTGCGCCGGGACTAGCGGAGACCTACGAGCAGTACTTC
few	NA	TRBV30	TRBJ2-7	CAWSRTVGAEQYF	TGTGCCTGGAGTCGGACAGTCGGGGCCGAGCAGTACTTC
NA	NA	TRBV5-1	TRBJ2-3	CASSLGQITDTQYF	TGCGCCAGCAGCTTGGGACAAATCACAGATACGCAGTATTTT
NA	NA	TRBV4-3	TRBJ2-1	CASSQEVRNEQFF	TGCGCCAGCAGCCAAGAAGTGCGCAATGAGCAGTTCTTC
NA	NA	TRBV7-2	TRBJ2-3	CASSLVIPSPDTQYF	TGTGCCAGCAGCTTAGTAATTCCTAGTCCGGATACGCAGTATTTT
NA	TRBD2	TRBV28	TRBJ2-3	CASRSWGEGLTDTQYF	TGTGCCAGCAGGTCGTGGGGGGAGGGCCTCACAGATACGCAGTATTTT
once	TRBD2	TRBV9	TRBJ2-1	CASSVGVAGAINEQFF	TGTGCCAGCAGCGTAGGAGTAGCGGGAGCTATTAATGAGCAGTTCTTC
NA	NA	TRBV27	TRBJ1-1	CASSLRKNTEAFF	TGTGCCAGCAGTTTACGTAAGAACACTGAAGCTTTCTTT
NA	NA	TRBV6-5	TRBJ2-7	CASSYGRDSYEQYF	TGTGCCAGCAGTTACGGCAGGGATTCCTACGAGCAGTACTTC
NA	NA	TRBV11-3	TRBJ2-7	CASSPGTLRDEQYF	TGTGCCAGCAGTCCCGGGACACTCCGGGACGAGCAGTACTTC